The present TCR beta chain was sequenced within a study of beta chain features in type 1 diabetes. Overall study: Age and gender were similar between patients and healthy donors, as were cell yields. Sorted cells examined across all samples numbered around 99,000,000.

Findings of the study overall: The question left open here concerned HLA type influencing TCRB rearrangement. Shorter TCRB CDR3s, moderately but significantly so, were found in Type 1 diabetes patients in all four CD4+ subsets.

This clone has just a few counts. Antigen unknown. Investigators reverse transcribed all isolated RNA, so they sequenced expressed TCRB transcripts. TCRdb's table, derived via immunoSEQ multiplex PCR, lists solely in-frame clones and lacks some. The table has approximately 170,000 clones, approximately 8% seen once. The CDR3 is made up of 14 amino acids. V lost 6 bases to trimming and J lost 7 bases; unmatched junction nucleotides: 9. Germline lookup yields CDR1 MDHEN and CDR2 SYDVKM. The chain employs TRBV28 and TRBJ1-5, with TRBD1 matching over 7 bases. Input material: central memory CD4+ T cells from blood. This TCR was recovered from a woman aged 40 to 49 with type 1 diabetes. The CDR3 DNA follows: TGTGCCAGCAGGGACCCAGGGACAGACCAGCCCCAGCATTTT. Translating it yields CASRDPGTDQPQHF.